This T cell receptor beta chain emerged from a study of T cell responses to AZD1222 COVID-19 vaccine. The table came from immunoSEQ multiplex PCR; TCRdb's copy has only in-frame clones and leaves some out. Of fewer than 110,000 clones in the sample, more than 70% were seen once. Comment on this clone: Antigen: not known.

CDR1 is SGHTA, CDR2 FQGTGA, per germline. V lost 5 bases to trimming and J lost 0 bases, with 11 bases between them. The length of the CDR3 is 15 residues. General study findings and limits: Among those given AZD1222, only five or six were seropositive at baseline. Clonal diversity was possibly underestimated, and white British individuals and females predominated among donors. Repertoires in all cases were sampled only once the peak T cell response had passed. Nearly half of spike-specific TCRs reportedly target unmutated variant regions.

The chain combines TRBV7-3 with TRBJ2-1, with D perhaps matching TRBD2 (5 bases). The material sequenced was peripheral blood, taken on day 0 of AZD1222 vaccination. This receptor was obtained from an adult in good health. The chain's CDR3 is CASSPDSSSYNEQFF. Written as DNA, the CDR3 is TGTGCCAGCAGCCCGGACTCGAGCTCCTACAATGAGCAGTTCTTC. Supplemented by reference TRBV7-3 and TRBJ2-1, the full variable domain reads GAGVSQTPSNKVTEKGKYVELRCDPISGHTALYWYRQSLGQGPEFLIYFQGTGAADDSGLPNDRFFAVRPEGSVSTLKIQRTERGDSAVYLCASSPDSSSYNEQFFGPGTRLTVL.